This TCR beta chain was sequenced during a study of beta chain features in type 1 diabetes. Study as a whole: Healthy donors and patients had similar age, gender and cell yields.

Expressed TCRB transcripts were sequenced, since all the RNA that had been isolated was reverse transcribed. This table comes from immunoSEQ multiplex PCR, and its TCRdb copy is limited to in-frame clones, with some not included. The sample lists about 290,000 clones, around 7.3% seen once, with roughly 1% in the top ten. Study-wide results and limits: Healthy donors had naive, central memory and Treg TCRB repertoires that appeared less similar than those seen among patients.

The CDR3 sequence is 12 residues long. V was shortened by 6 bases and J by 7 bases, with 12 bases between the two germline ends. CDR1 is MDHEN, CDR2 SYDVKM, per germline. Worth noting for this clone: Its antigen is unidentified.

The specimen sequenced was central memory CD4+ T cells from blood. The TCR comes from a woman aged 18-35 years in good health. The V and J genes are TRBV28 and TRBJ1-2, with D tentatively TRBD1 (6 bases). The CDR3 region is CASRMDSRGYTF. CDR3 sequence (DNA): TGTGCCAGCAGGATGGACAGTCGTGGCTACACCTTC.